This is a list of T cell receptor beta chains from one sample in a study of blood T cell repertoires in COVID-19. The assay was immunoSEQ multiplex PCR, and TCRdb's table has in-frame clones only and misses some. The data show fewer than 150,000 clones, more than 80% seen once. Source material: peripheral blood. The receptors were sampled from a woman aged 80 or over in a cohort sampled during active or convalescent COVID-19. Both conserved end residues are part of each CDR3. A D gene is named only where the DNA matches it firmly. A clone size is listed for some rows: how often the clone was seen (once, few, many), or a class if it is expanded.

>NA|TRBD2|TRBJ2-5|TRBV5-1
CASSLGLAVETQYF
TGCGCCAGCAGCCTGGGACTAGCGGTAGAGACCCAGTACTTC
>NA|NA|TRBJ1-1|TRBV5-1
CASTNPGNTEAFF
TGCGCCAGCACGAATCCGGGGAACACTGAAGCTTTCTTT
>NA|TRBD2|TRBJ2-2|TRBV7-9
CASSLLLAGGTGELFF
TGTGCCAGCAGCTTGTTACTAGCGGGAGGGACCGGGGAGCTGTTTTTT
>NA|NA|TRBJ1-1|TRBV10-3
CAISDAGGMNTEAFF
TGTGCCATCAGTGACGCGGGGGGGATGAACACTGAAGCTTTCTTT
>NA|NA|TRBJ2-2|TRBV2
CASSDQGSNTGELFF
TGTGCCAGCAGTGATCAGGGCTCAAACACCGGGGAGCTGTTTTTT
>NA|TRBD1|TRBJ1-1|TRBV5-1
CASSWDRANTEAFF
TGCGCCAGCAGCTGGGACAGAGCGAACACTGAAGCTTTCTTT
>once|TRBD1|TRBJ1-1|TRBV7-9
CASSRGGRGTEAFF
TGTGCCAGCAGCCGCGGTGGCAGGGGGACTGAAGCTTTCTTT
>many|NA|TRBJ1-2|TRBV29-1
CSVVVQANYGYTF
TGCAGCGTTGTAGTACAGGCTAACTATGGCTACACCTTC
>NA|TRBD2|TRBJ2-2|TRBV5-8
CASTRQAGYTGELFF
TGTGCCAGCACCCGTCAAGCGGGGTATACCGGGGAGCTGTTTTTT
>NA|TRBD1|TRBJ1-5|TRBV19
CASRTRQGLSQPQHF
TGTGCCAGTAGGACCCGACAGGGTCTATCTCAGCCCCAGCATTTT
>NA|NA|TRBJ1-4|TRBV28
CASSLFQEYEKLFF
TGTGCCAGCAGTTTATTTCAGGAATATGAAAAACTGTTTTTT
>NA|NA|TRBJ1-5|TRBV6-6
CASSYELRPNQPQHF
TGTGCCAGCAGTTACGAATTGAGGCCTAATCAGCCCCAGCATTTT
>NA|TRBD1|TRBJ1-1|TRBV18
CASSAGQLNTEAFF
TGTGCCAGCTCAGCGGGACAGTTGAACACTGAAGCTTTCTTT
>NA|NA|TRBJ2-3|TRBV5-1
CASSFFSEDTQYF
TGCGCCAGCAGCTTTTTTAGTGAGGATACGCAGTATTTT
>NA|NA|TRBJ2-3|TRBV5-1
CASSLFYESRTDTQYF
TGCGCCAGCAGCTTGTTTTATGAGAGCCGCACAGATACGCAGTATTTT
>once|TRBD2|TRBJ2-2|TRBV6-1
CASSVLAGSPPGELFF
TGTGCCAGCAGTGTACTAGCGGGGAGCCCACCCGGGGAGCTGTTTTTT
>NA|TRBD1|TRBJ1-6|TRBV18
CASSPGQAQNSPLHF
TGTGCCAGCTCACCCGGACAGGCTCAGAATTCACCCCTCCACTTT
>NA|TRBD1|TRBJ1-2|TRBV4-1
CASSQDAGQGVYGYTF
TGCGCCAGCAGCCAAGATGCAGGACAGGGCGTGTATGGCTACACCTTC
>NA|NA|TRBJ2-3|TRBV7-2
CASSQGSRNTDTQYF
TGTGCCAGCAGCCAAGGGAGTAGAAACACAGATACGCAGTATTTT
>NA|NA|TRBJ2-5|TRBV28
CASSLRGGPRETQYF
TGTGCCAGCAGTTTGCGCGGGGGCCCAAGGGAGACCCAGTACTTC
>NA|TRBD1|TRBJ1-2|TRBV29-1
CSVGTGTAYGYTF
TGCAGCGTTGGGACCGGGACAGCTTATGGCTACACCTTC
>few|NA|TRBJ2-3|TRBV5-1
CASKAPSTDTQYF
TGCGCCAGCAAAGCGCCTAGCACAGATACGCAGTATTTT
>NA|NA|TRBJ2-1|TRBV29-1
CSVDRANEQFF
TGCAGCGTTGACAGGGCCAATGAGCAGTTCTTC
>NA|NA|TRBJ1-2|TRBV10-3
CAISEAQGDGYTF
TGTGCCATCAGTGAGGCACAGGGAGATGGCTACACCTTC
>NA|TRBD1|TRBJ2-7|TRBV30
CAWRPWDSTYEQYF
TGTGCCTGGAGGCCCTGGGACAGTACCTACGAGCAGTACTTC
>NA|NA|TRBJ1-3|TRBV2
CASSPTGISGNTIYF
TGTGCCAGCAGTCCCACAGGGATCTCTGGAAACACCATATATTTT
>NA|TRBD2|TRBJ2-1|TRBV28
CASSFSLAGGYNEQFF
TGTGCCAGCAGTTTTTCATTGGCGGGGGGGTACAATGAGCAGTTCTTC
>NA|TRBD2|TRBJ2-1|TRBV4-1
CASSLLPGTISYNEQFF
TGCGCCAGCAGCCTACTACCAGGGACTATTTCCTACAATGAGCAGTTCTTC
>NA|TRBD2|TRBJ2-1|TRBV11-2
CASSSLAGGNYNEQFF
TGTGCCAGCAGCTCTCTAGCGGGGGGGAACTACAATGAGCAGTTCTTC
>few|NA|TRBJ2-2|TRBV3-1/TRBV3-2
CASSPLGRWNTGELFF
TGTGCCAGCAGCCCCTTAGGGAGGTGGAACACCGGGGAGCTGTTTTTT
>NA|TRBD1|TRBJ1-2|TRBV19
CASSSPGQLVTYGYTF
TGTGCCAGTAGTAGCCCGGGACAGTTAGTGACCTATGGCTACACCTTC
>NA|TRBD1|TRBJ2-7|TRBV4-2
CASSQGDRLSYEQYF
TGTGCCAGCAGCCAAGGGGACAGGCTTTCGTACGAGCAGTACTTC
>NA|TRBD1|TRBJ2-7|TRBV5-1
CASSRGQGNYEQYF
TGCGCCAGCAGTCGAGGACAGGGAAACTACGAGCAGTACTTC
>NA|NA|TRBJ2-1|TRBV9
CASSVVSGYNEQFF
TGTGCCAGCAGCGTAGTTTCCGGGTACAATGAGCAGTTCTTC
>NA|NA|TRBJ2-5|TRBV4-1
CASSQVEQGILETQYF
TGCGCCAGCAGCCAAGTGGAACAGGGAATATTAGAGACCCAGTACTTC
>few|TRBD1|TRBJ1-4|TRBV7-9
CASSLTIGGDEKLFF
TGTGCCAGCAGTCTAACGATAGGGGGCGATGAAAAACTGTTTTTT
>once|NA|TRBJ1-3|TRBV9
CASSVDWAWVPGNTIYF
TGTGCCAGCAGCGTAGATTGGGCCTGGGTCCCTGGAAACACCATATATTTT
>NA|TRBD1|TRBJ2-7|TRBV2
CASQSYRTGGHEQYF
TGTGCCAGCCAATCGTACAGGACAGGGGGTCATGAGCAGTACTTC
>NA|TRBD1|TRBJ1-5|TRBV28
CASSFPQGAQQPQHF
TGTGCCAGCAGTTTCCCCCAGGGGGCCCAGCAGCCCCAGCATTTT
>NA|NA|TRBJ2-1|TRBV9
CASSALDSSSYNEQFF
TGTGCCAGCAGCGCCTTGGACTCTAGCTCCTACAATGAGCAGTTCTTC
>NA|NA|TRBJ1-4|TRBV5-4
CASSLGQINEKLFF
TGTGCCAGCAGCTTAGGACAGATTAATGAAAAACTGTTTTTT
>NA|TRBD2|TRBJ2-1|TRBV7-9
CASSPRLAGGWEQFF
TGTGCCAGCAGCCCCCGACTAGCGGGGGGATGGGAGCAGTTCTTC
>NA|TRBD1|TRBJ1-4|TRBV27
CASSKTGGLELFF
TGTGCCAGCAGCAAAACAGGGGGTCTGGAACTGTTTTTT
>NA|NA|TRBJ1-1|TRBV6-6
CASSTPDRKAFF
TGTGCCAGCAGTACGCCCGACAGAAAAGCTTTCTTT
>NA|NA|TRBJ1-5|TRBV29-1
CSVTQTSNQPQHF
TGCAGCGTCACACAGACTAGCAATCAGCCCCAGCATTTT
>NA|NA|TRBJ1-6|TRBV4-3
CASSQGDPGSYNSPLHF
TGCGCCAGCAGCCAAGGCGACCCGGGCTCCTATAATTCACCCCTCCACTTT
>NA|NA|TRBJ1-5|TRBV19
CASSIEQLNQPQHF
TGTGCCAGTAGTATAGAACAGCTTAATCAGCCCCAGCATTTT
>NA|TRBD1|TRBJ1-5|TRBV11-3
CASSLVGTGGIQPQHF
TGTGCCAGCAGCTTAGTGGGGACAGGGGGGATTCAGCCCCAGCATTTT
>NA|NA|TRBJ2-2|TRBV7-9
CASSLMAGVAGELFF
TGTGCCAGCAGCTTAATGGCAGGGGTGGCCGGGGAGCTGTTTTTT
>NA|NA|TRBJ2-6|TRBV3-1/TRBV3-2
CASSWTVSGANVLTF
TGTGCCAGCAGCTGGACAGTCTCTGGGGCCAACGTCCTGACTTTC
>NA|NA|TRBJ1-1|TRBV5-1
CASSLDGQNTEAFF
TGCGCCAGCAGCTTGGACGGACAGAACACTGAAGCTTTCTTT
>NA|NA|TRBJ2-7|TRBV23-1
CASSQRTAYHEQYF
TGCGCCAGCAGTCAAAGGACAGCCTACCACGAGCAGTACTTC
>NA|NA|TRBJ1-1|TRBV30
CAWSDPGHQNTEAFF
TGTGCCTGGAGTGACCCGGGACACCAGAACACTGAAGCTTTCTTT
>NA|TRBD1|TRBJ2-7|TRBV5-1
CASSPGDSYYEQYF
TGCGCCAGCAGCCCCGGGGACAGCTACTACGAGCAGTACTTC
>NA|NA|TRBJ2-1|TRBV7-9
CASSLLGGNEQFF
TGTGCCAGCAGCTTGCTGGGGGGCAATGAGCAGTTCTTC
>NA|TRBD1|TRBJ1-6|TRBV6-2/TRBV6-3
CASSRAFTGGYNSPLHF
TGTGCCAGCAGTCGTGCCTTCACAGGGGGCTATAATTCACCCCTCCACTTT